This T cell receptor (beta chain) appears in the sequencing data of a study of tumor-infiltrating lymphocytes in primary liver carcinoma. Overall study results and limits: The study used bulk unsorted samples and so did not compare CD4+ and CD8+ repertoires.

With respect to this clonotype: No antigen is known for it.

Unsorted whole blood served as the source of blood RNA, and germline DNA was extracted as well. Prior to surgery, roughly 4 milliliters of peripheral blood were drawn. With a constant-region primer, TCR beta cDNA was made from 450 to 500 ng of total RNA. Each TCR beta library was derived from three nested multiplex PCR rounds that employed slightly modified ARM-PCR. Each CDR3 protein gets one entry after TCRdb re-called the multiplex PCR reads with MiXCR. The table includes 180,000 or so distinct CDR3 sequences, 60% detected once. Sequenced sample: peripheral blood. The sequence was collected from a man aged 35-49 years with primary liver carcinoma and hepatitis B virus infection.

The CDR3 DNA reads TGTGCCAGCAGACCCACCTCTATCGGGAGAAGCACAGATACGCAGTATTTT. Translating it yields CASRPTSIGRSTDTQYF. The chain employs TRBV7-9 and TRBJ2-3; D might be TRBD2 (6 bases). Germline CDR1 and CDR2: SEHNR and FQNEAQ (reference sequence). Trimming shortened V by 6 bases and J by 0 bases, and 19 bases separated the two germline ends. The CDR3 has 17 residues.